This entry lists 3 T cell receptor beta chains sequenced from one sample in a study of shared clonotypes between healthy human individuals. Measured with immunoSEQ multiplex PCR; TCRdb has only the in-frame clones, and not every one. The sample has more than 1 million clones; around three quarters are singletons. The source material was memory CD4+ T cells from PBMCs. Indicated subset: CD45RA-negative fraction. All receptors come from a man younger than 35 in good health. Some clones in this sample may be carry-over from other donors' samples.

The CDR3 spells CASSLEVGQGYEQYF. The CDR3 coding sequence is TGTGCCAGCAGCTTAGAGGTTGGCCAGGGCTACGAGCAGTACTTC. The chain is built from TRBV7-2 and TRBJ2-7, with TRBD1 as a possible D gene (5 bases). V dropped 1 base and J dropped 3 bases, with 13 bases sitting between them. Germline V gives CDR1 SGHTA, CDR2 FQGNSA. This CDR3 is 15 amino acids long.

The chain combines TRBV4-1 with TRBJ1-1, with unresolved D. The germline CDR1 and CDR2 sequences are MGHRA and YSYEKL. Trimming stripped 3 bases from V and 4 bases from J, with 6 bases between. The CDR3 extends over 12 amino acids. CDR3 sequence reads: CASSHFSTEAFF. CDR3 coding DNA: TGCGCCAGCAGCCATTTTTCCACTGAAGCTTTCTTT.

The sample holds one count of this clone. This sequence joins TRBV11-3 and TRBJ2-7, with D uncertain. Germline V gene sequence: CDR1 SGHNT, CDR2 YENEEA. The CDR3 has 15 amino acids. V lost 5 bases to trimming and J lost 3 bases, with 17 bases between them. The CDR3: CASSPRPGNYYEQYF. DNA for the CDR3: TGTGCCAGCAGCCCACGGCCAGGCAACTACTACGAGCAGTACTTC.